The sequence of this T cell receptor (beta chain) was determined in a study of cytomegalovirus exposure and HLA in healthy donors. The PCR employed 60 Vbeta primers together with 13 Jbeta primers. Repertoires were generated with immunoSEQ multiplex PCR, while TCRdb's copy carries only in-frame clones and drops some. Of some 120,000 clones in the sample, around 70% were seen once. CDR1 and CDR2 (germline): SEHNR, FQNEAQ (reference sequence). The CDR3 length is 17 residues. The ends were cut back, 5 bases at V and 2 bases at J, with 19 bases in the middle. The chain recombines TRBV7-9 with TRBJ2-1; the D is unclear. This TCR came from a woman aged 35 to 49 in good health and CMV-seronegative. Sequences were obtained from PBMCs. The CDR3 DNA follows: TGTGCCAGCAGCACCACTTCCATTCGCGGCACCTACAATGAGCAGTTCTTC. It translates to CASSTTSIRGTYNEQFF.